This TCR beta chain came from a study of pediatric ulcerative colitis. Study-wide context: Ulcerative colitis patients had pancolitis or left-sided colitis, with confirming histology. Study findings and constraints: In rectum, acute severe colitis had expanded clones and less diversity.

Remarks on this clone: The target antigen is unknown.

Between the trimmed V and J ends, which lost 2 bases and 3 bases, there was a span of 7 bases. The CDR3 has 13 residues. CDR1 is MNHNY, CDR2 SVGAGI, per germline (reference sequence). No immunosuppressive drugs were given to ulcerative colitis patients before diagnostic colonoscopy. Profiling relied on immunoSEQ multiplex PCR, and the TCRdb table lists in-frame clones only, not all of them. Of 60,000 or so clones listed, more than 60% are singletons. V and J are TRBV6-6 and TRBJ2-5; D may be TRBD1 or TRBD2 (5 bases each). The sample taken for sequencing was blood. This TCR derives from a boy aged 5-17 years with moderate ulcerative colitis. CDR3 in amino acids: CASSYEGKETQYF. The CDR3 nucleotides read TGTGCCAGCAGTTACGAGGGGAAAGAGACCCAGTACTTC.